This T cell receptor beta chain was observed in a study of T cell responses to AZD1222 COVID-19 vaccine. CDR1 is MDHEN and CDR2 is SYDVKM in the germline V gene. After removal of 5 bases from V and 5 bases from J, the junction contained 6 bases not matched to a gene. This CDR3 has 14 residues. For this clone: The antigen is undetermined.

Study observations and caveats: Researchers took repertoire samples only after the peak T cell response had come. The donor cohort was predominantly white British with a female majority, and clonal diversity may have been underestimated.

The method was immunoSEQ multiplex PCR; TCRdb's version includes in-frame clones alone and lacks a portion of them. This table has around 110,000 clones, about 90% appearing once. The study pooled second doses at about 4 or about 12 weeks. J is TRBJ1-2 and V is TRBV28; 9 nucleotides agree with TRBD1. The sample in question was peripheral blood, obtained 28 days after the second AZD1222 dose. The clonotype was recovered from an adult who received the AZD1222 COVID-19 vaccine. CDR3 DNA: TGTGCCAGCAGTCTCCCCGGGACAGGGTATGGCTACACCTTC. It specifies CASSLPGTGYGYTF.